This T cell receptor (beta chain) appears in the sequencing data of a study of CD8+ T cells in alopecia areata. Overall study results and limits: Scalp sample data also include resident alphabeta T cells from normal skin. Many expanded lesional clones persisted in scalp and blood during tofacitinib.

This clone occurred a few times. No antigen is known for it. Investigators isolated RNA and reverse transcribed it into cDNA to act as the sequencing template. Assay: immunoSEQ multiplex PCR; the TCRdb copy retains only in-frame clones and omits some. The sample includes some 180,000 clones, approximately 55% of them seen just once. The CDR3 length is 13 residues. Looked up from germline, CDR1 is SGHDN and CDR2 is FVKESK. V lost 0 bases, J lost 6 bases, and 9 bases lay in between. Documented treatment: oral pan-JAK inhibitor, 5-10 mg twice daily. The chain uses TRBV14 and TRBJ2-7; maybe TRBD1 (6 bases). This clonotype was obtained from a human donor with alopecia areata. Sequenced here: CD8+ T cells sorted from blood, sampled at week 24, from a patient treated with tofacitinib. The CDR3 DNA sequence: TGTGCCAGCAGCCAAGATGTAGGGGGCGAGCAGTACTTC. This codes for CASSQDVGGEQYF.